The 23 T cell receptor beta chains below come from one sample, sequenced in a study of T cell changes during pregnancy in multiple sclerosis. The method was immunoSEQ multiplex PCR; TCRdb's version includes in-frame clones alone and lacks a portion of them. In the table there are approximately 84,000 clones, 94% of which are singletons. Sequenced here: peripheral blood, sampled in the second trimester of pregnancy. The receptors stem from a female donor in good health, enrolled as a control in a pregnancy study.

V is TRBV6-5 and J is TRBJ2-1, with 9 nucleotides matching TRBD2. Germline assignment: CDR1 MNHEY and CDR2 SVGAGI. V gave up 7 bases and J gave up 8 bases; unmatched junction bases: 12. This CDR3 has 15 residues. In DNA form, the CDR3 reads TGTGCCAGCAACAGCCTTAGCGGGAGTCGCTATGAGCAGTTCTTC. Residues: CASNSLSGSRYEQFF.

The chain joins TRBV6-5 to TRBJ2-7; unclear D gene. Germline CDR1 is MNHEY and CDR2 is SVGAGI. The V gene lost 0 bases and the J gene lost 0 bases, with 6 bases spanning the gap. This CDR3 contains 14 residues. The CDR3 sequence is CASSYSKISYEQYF. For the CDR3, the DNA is TGTGCCAGCAGTTACTCTAAAATCTCCTACGAGCAGTACTTC.

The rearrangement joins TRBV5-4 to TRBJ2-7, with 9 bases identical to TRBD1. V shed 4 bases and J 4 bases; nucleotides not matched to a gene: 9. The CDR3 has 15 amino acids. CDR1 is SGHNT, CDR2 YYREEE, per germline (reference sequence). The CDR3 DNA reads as TGTGCCAGCAGCCCGACTGGGGACAGGGTTTACGAGCAGTACTTC. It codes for CASSPTGDRVYEQYF.

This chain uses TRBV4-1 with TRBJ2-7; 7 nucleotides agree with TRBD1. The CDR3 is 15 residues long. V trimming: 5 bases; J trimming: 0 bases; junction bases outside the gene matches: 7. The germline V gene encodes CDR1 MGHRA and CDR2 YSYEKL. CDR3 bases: TGCGCCAGCAGCGCTAACAGGGACAGCTCCTACGAGCAGTACTTC. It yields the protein CASSANRDSSYEQYF.

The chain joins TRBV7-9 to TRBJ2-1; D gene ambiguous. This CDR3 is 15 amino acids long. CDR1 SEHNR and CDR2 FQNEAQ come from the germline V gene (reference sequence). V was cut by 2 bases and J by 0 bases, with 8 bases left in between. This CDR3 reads CASSLTRSSYNEQFF. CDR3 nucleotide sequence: TGTGCCAGCAGCTTAACTCGAAGCTCCTACAATGAGCAGTTCTTC.

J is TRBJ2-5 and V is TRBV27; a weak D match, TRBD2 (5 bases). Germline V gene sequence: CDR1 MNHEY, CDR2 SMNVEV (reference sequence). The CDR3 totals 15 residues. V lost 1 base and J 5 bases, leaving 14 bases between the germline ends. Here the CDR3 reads CASSLYSADRETQYF. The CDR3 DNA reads TGTGCCAGCAGTTTATATAGCGCGGACCGGGAGACCCAGTACTTC.

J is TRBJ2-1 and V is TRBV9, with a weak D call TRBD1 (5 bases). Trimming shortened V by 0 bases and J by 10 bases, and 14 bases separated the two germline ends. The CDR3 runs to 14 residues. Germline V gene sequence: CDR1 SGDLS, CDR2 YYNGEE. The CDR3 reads CASSVGGDLREQFF. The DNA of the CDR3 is TGTGCCAGCAGCGTAGGGGGCGACCTTAGGGAGCAGTTCTTC.

CDR3 region: CASSLGTGEVMDTQYF. CDR3 DNA sequence: TGTGCCAGCAGCTTGGGGACAGGTGAGGTCATGGATACGCAGTATTTT. This chain uses TRBV7-9 with TRBJ2-3; 8 positions agree with TRBD1. This CDR3 has 16 residues. With V trimmed by 3 bases and J by 6 bases, 11 bases remained unmatched. The V gene's germline CDR1 is SEHNR and CDR2 FQNEAQ (reference sequence).

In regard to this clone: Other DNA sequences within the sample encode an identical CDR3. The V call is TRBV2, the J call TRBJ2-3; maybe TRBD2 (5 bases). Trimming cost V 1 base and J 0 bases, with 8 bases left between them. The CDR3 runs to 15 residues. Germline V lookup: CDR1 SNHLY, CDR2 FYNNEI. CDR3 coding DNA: TGTGCCAGCAGTGAAGAAAGGACTAGCACAGATACGCAGTATTTT. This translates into CASSEERTSTDTQYF.

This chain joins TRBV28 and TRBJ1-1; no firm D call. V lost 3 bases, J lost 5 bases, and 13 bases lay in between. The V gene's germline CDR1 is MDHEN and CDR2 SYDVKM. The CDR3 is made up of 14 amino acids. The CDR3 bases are TGTGCCAGCAGTTTCTCAGAAGAATGGACTGAAGCTTTCTTT. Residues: CASSFSEEWTEAFF.

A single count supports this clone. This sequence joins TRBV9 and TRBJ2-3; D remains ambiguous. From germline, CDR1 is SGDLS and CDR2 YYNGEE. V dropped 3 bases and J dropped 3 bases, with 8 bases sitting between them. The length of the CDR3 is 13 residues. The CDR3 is CASSGSRTDTQYF. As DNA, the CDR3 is TGTGCCAGCAGCGGGAGTCGTACAGATACGCAGTATTTT.

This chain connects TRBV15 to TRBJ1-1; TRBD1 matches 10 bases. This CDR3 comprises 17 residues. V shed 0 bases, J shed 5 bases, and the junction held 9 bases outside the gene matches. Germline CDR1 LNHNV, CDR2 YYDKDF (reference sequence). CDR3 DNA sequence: TGTGCCACCAGCAGAGATAGGGACAGGGGCTTGTTGACTGAAGCTTTCTTT. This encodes CATSRDRDRGLLTEAFF.

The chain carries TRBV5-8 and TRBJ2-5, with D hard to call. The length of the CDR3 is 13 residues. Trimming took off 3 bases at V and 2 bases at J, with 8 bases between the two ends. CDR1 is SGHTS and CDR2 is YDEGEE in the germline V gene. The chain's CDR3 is CASSSTYQETQYF. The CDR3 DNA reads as TGTGCCAGCAGCTCAACATATCAAGAGACCCAGTACTTC.

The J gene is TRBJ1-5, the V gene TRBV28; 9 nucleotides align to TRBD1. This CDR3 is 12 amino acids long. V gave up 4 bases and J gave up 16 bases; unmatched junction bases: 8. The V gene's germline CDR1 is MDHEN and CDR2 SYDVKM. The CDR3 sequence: CASSYPGQGGHF. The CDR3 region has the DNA TGTGCCAGCAGTTATCCGGGACAGGGAGGACATTTT.

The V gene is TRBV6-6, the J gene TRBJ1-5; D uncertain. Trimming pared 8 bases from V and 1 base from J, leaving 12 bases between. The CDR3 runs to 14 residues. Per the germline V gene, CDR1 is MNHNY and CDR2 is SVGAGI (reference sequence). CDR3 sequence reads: CASSEVSSNQPQHF. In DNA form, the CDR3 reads TGTGCCAGCTCAGAGGTGTCGAGCAATCAGCCCCAGCATTTT.

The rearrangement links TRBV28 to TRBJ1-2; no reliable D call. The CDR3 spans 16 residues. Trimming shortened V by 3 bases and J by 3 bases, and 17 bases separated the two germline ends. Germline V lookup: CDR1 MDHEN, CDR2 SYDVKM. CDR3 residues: CASSLLGSRGDYGYTF. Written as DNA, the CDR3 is TGTGCCAGCAGTTTGCTGGGCAGCCGCGGGGACTATGGCTACACCTTC.

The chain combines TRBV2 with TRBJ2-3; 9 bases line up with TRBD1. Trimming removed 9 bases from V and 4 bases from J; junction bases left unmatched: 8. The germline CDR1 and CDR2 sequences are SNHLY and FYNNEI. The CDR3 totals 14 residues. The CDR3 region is CASTGGRIADTQYF. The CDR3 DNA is TGTGCCAGTACAGGGGGCCGAATCGCAGATACGCAGTATTTT.

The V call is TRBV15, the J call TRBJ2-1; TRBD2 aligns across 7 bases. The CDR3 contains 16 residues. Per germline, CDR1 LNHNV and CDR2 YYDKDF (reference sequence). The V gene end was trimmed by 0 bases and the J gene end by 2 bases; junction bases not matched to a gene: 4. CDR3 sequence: CATSRESGGTYNEQFF. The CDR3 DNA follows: TGTGCCACCAGCAGAGAATCGGGGGGAACCTACAATGAGCAGTTCTTC.

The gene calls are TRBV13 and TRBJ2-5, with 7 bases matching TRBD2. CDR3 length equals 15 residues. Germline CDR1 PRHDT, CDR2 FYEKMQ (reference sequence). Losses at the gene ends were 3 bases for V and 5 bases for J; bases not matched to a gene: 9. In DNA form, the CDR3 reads TGTGCCAGCAGCTTCCCGGACGGGAGGACCGAGACCCAGTACTTC. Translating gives CASSFPDGRTETQYF.

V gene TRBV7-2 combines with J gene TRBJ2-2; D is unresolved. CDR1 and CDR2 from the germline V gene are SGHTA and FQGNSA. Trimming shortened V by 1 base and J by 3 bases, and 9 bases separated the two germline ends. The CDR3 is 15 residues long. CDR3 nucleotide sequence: TGTGCCAGCAGCTTAGAAGGAGCCTACACCGGGGAGCTGTTTTTT. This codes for CASSLEGAYTGELFF.

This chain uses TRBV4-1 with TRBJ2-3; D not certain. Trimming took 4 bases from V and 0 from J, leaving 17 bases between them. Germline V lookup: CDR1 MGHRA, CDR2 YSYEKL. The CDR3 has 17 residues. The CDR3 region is CASSPTQGGSSTDTQYF. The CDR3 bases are TGCGCCAGCAGCCCGACTCAAGGCGGTTCTAGCACAGATACGCAGTATTTT.

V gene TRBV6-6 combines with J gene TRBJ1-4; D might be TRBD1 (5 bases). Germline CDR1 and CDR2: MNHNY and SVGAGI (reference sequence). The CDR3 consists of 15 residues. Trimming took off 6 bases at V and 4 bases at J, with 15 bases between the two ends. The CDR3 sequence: CASSQPGLINEKLFF. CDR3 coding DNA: TGTGCCAGCAGCCAACCGGGACTGATTAATGAAAAACTGTTTTTT.

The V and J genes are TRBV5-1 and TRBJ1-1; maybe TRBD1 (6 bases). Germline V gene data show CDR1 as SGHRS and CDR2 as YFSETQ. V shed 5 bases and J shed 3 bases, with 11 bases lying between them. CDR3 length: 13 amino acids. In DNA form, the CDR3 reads TGCGCCAGCAGAAGGACAGCGGACACTGAAGCTTTCTTT. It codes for CASRRTADTEAFF.